This T cell receptor (beta chain) derives from a study of blood T cell repertoires in COVID-19 (TCRdb year 2020). The study in broad terms: Collaborator samples came from the United States, Italy and Spain and covered acute and convalescent phases of COVID-19. Nearly every sample came with metadata listing a de-identified subject ID, COVID-19 status, age in years and sex. The material from the prospective study consisted of cDNA or gDNA derived from T cells, B-cell-depleted T cells, or PBMCs. The repertoires were made available in a free public database intended to serve as a resource for research on the immune response to SARS-CoV-2. Samples were obtained from the ongoing ImmuneRACE study (first 160 participants) and from 1,254 subjects provided by 6 global collaborators. Where available, HLA class I and class II types were obtained from metadata supplied by the sample provider rather than from assay-based typing. The dataset comprised deeply sampled blood TCRbeta repertoires from subjects exposed to, actively infected with, or recovered from COVID-19.

With respect to this clone: What antigen it recognizes has not been identified. Base qualities were left out, and no much larger clone turns up one base away.

TCRbeta CDR3 regions were amplified from genomic DNA using the immunoSEQ Assay, a bias-controlled multiplex PCR. The original pipeline was this. The number of nucleated cells in each sample was estimated by amplification of reference gene primers within the assay. To quantify the absolute abundance of each unique TCRbeta CDR3 rearrangement, sequence reads were collapsed and filtered. Productive Simpson clonality was computed per sample as the square root of Simpson's diversity index over productive rearrangements. TCRdb obtained this table from immuneACCESS and retained in-frame rearrangements with V and J assigned. These tables miss some clones; where compared with another copy, unresolved V genes account for less than half of the shortfall, and the remainder is unexplained. V, J and clone size derive from that table, while D and trimming were established from the DNA sequence. The sample table shows about 350,000 clones, and roughly 84% are seen once. Under 1.3% of the sample belongs to the ten largest clones.

The CDR3 covers 12 residues, taking in both the cysteine and the phenylalanine. Only the CDR3 DNA is retained, 36 bases long and in frame from the first base. V loses 3 bases, J loses 8 bases, and the germline ends lie 7 bases apart. The germline V gene provides CDR1 KGHSH and CDR2 LQKENI. In the prospective study, participants were about 18 to 90 years old, resided in about two dozen geographic areas of the United States, and were enrolled through a virtual design. Cohort assignment in the prospective study relied on participant-reported clinical history from a screening survey and a study questionnaire. Recovered participants in ImmuneRACE Cohort 3 were defined as having two consecutive negative NP/OP PCR tests, clearance from a healthcare professional, or resolution of symptoms. Mobile phlebotomists in the prospective study collected whole blood, serum and a nasopharyngeal or oropharyngeal swab from every participant. Additional blood draws and questionnaires over a 2-month period could optionally be provided by prospective study participants. Before DNA extraction, prospective study blood samples were shipped either frozen or at room temperature.

Here is what the overall study found, with its caveats: How much clinical and demographic metadata was included differed by source and by participant, and the metadata was provided uncurated.

Recombination joined TRBV18 with TRBJ1-4, with TRBD1 tentatively as D gene (6 bases match). Sequences were obtained from PBMCs or T cells enriched from blood (not recorded which). This TCR came from a young woman who had recovered from COVID-19. The CDR3 region has the sequence CASSPDREKLFF. At the DNA level, the sequence is TGTGCCAGCTCACCCGACAGGGAAAAACTGTTTTTT.